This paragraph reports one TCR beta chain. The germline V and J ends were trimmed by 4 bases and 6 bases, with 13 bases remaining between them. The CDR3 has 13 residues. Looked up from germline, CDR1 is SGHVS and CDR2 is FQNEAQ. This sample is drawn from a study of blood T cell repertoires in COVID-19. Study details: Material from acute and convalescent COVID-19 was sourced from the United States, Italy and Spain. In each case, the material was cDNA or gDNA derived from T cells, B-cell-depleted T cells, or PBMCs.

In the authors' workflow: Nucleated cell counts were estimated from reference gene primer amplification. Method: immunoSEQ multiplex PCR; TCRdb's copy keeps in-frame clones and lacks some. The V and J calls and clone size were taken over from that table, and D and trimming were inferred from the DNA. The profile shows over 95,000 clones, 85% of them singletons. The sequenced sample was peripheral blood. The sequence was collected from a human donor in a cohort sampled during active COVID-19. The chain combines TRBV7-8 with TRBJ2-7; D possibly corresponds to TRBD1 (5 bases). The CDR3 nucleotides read TGTGCCAGCAGCTCCGGCGAAGGGGTCGAGCAGTACTTC. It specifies CASSSGEGVEQYF.